Listed here are 31 T cell receptor beta chains from one sample, sequenced in a study of cytomegalovirus exposure and HLA in healthy donors. This PCR relied on a set of 60 Vbeta primers and 13 Jbeta primers. Clones were read by immunoSEQ multiplex PCR, and TCRdb kept only the in-frame ones, dropping some. The sample carries roughly 150,000 clones, around 72% recorded once. Sequencing input: PBMCs. The receptors stem from a man in his forties in good health and CMV-seronegative.

V usage is TRBV25-1 and J usage is TRBJ2-5; D gene unclear. CDR1 and CDR2 from the germline V gene are MGHDK and SYGVNS. V was trimmed by 7 bases and J by 1 base, leaving 10 bases between them. The length of the CDR3 is 13 residues. CDR3 DNA: TGTGCCAGCAACTTAGCCGGCCAAGAGACCCAGTACTTC. It codes for CASNLAGQETQYF.

The chain employs TRBV7-6 and TRBJ2-7; TRBD2 aligns across 9 bases. CDR3 size: 15 residues. Germline V gene lookup returns CDR1 SGHVS and CDR2 FNYEAQ. The V and J ends lost 2 bases and 5 bases, in that order; junction bases with no gene match: 7. The CDR3: CASSLLAGYFDEQYF. DNA of the CDR3: TGTGCCAGCAGCTTACTAGCGGGGTATTTCGACGAGCAGTACTTC.

The V and J genes are TRBV25-1 and TRBJ2-2; D perhaps matches TRBD1 (6 bases). CDR3 length: 17 amino acids. The V end lost 1 base, the J end lost 1 base, and 13 bases lay between the germline ends. CDR1 and CDR2 from the germline V gene are MGHDK and SYGVNS. CDR3 sequence (DNA): TGTGCCAGCAGTGAATTAGGTAGAGGGGGGAACACCGGGGAGCTGTTTTTT. Encoded protein: CASSELGRGGNTGELFF.

This chain links TRBV6-5 with TRBJ2-7, with 12 bases fitting TRBD1. CDR1 MNHEY and CDR2 SVGAGI come from the germline V gene. The junction had 4 bases not matched to a gene; V was cut back by 6 bases and J by 4 bases. The CDR3 has 14 amino acids. In DNA form, the CDR3 reads TGTGCCAGCAGGGGGACAGGGGGCCTGTACGAGCAGTACTTC. Amino acids: CASRGTGGLYEQYF.

The chain employs TRBV12-5 and TRBJ2-1; D is perhaps TRBD1 (6 bases). Trimming removed 6 bases at V and 7 bases at J, with 16 bases between. This CDR3 has 14 residues. Per the germline V gene, CDR1 is LGHNT and CDR2 is FRNRAP. CDR3 amino acids: CASGRQEFVNEQFF. For the CDR3, the DNA is TGTGCTAGTGGCAGACAGGAATTTGTTAATGAGCAGTTCTTC.

The rearrangement links TRBV7-8 to TRBJ2-7; D uncertain. The CDR3 loop spans 14 amino acids. CDR1 is SGHVS and CDR2 is FQNEAQ in the germline V gene. The V end lost 5 bases, the J end lost 0 bases, and 11 bases lay between the germline ends. This chain's CDR3 is CASSQPGSSYEQYF. The DNA for the CDR3 is TGTGCCAGCAGCCAACCCGGGTCCTCCTACGAGCAGTACTTC.

The gene calls are TRBV11-2 and TRBJ2-7, with a possible D match to TRBD1 (5 bases). Germline values: CDR1 SGHAT, CDR2 FQNNGV. The CDR3 has 19 residues. Trimming cost V 1 base and J 3 bases, with 25 bases left between them. The CDR3 DNA is TGTGCCAGCAGCTTAGTTGGTTTCGGGCTAGGGCAGGGTCTCTACGAGCAGTACTTC. This sequence encodes CASSLVGFGLGQGLYEQYF.

This CDR3 is CATSRDPGGETQYF. In nucleotides, the CDR3 is TGTGCCACCAGCAGAGATCCGGGGGGCGAGACCCAGTACTTC. V gene TRBV15 combines with J gene TRBJ2-5; D may be TRBD2 (7 bases). Germline V gives CDR1 LNHNV, CDR2 YYDKDF (reference sequence). With 0 bases removed from V and 5 bases from J, the gap between germline ends came to 10 bases. The CDR3 is 14 residues long.

The genes are TRBV6-1 and TRBJ1-1; possible D gene TRBD1, 5 bases. Germline V lookup: CDR1 MNHNS, CDR2 SASEGT. The CDR3 runs 15 residues. V gave up 5 bases and J gave up 4 bases, with 17 bases separating them. CDR3 amino acids: CASSPLGGGSTEAFF. The CDR3 nucleotides read TGTGCCAGCAGTCCACTCGGGGGAGGTAGCACTGAAGCTTTCTTT.

This clone was detected a few times. The chain is built from TRBV12-5 and TRBJ1-2; 7 bases fit TRBD1. Germline CDR1 LGHNT, CDR2 FRNRAP. This CDR3 spans 15 amino acids. V trimming: 3 bases; J trimming: 4 bases; junction bases outside the gene matches: 8. The DNA of the CDR3 is TGTGCTAGTGGTTTCCCCAGGGGGTTCTTCTATGGCTACACCTTC. This codes for CASGFPRGFFYGYTF.

Comments on this clone: Different DNA sequences within this sample yield the same CDR3. The chain carries TRBV4-1 and TRBJ2-5, with TRBD2 as a possible D gene (5 bases). The length of the CDR3 is 14 residues. Germline V gene data show CDR1 as MGHRA and CDR2 as YSYEKL. Between the trimmed V and J ends, which lost 1 base and 2 bases, there was a span of 8 bases. The CDR3 bases are TGCGCCAGCAGCCAAGTTTCGGGACAAGAGACCCAGTACTTC. Protein: CASSQVSGQETQYF.

J is TRBJ2-7 and V is TRBV27; D remains unclear. The CDR3 runs 15 residues. Trimming took off 0 bases at V and 7 bases at J, with 16 bases between the two ends. Germline assignment: CDR1 MNHEY and CDR2 SMNVEV (reference sequence). This CDR3 is CASSLSSYGRQEQYF. The CDR3, as DNA: TGTGCCAGCAGTTTATCGTCGTATGGCAGGCAGGAGCAGTACTTC.

This chain links TRBV5-1 with TRBJ2-7, with D uncertain. CDR3 length equals 14 residues. Germline CDR1 SGHRS, CDR2 YFSETQ. V dropped 0 bases and J dropped 2 bases, with 9 bases sitting between them. The CDR3 loop reads CASSLALTPYEQYF. CDR3 in DNA: TGCGCCAGCAGCTTGGCCCTCACACCCTACGAGCAGTACTTC. The full variable domain, in which reference TRBV5-1 and TRBJ2-7 provide the parts outside the CDR3, is KAGVTQTPRYLIKTRGQQVTLSCSPISGHRSVSWYQQTPGQGLQFLFEYFSETQRNKGNFPGRFSGRQFSNSRSEMNVSTLELGDSALYLCASSLALTPYEQYFGPGTRLTVT.

The rearrangement uses TRBV28 and TRBJ2-5; 8 nucleotides match TRBD1. Germline V lookup: CDR1 MDHEN, CDR2 SYDVKM. This CDR3 has 16 residues. The J segment lost 5 bases and the V segment lost 6 bases, leaving 14 bases of the junction unmatched. The CDR3 reads CASSPTRQGIRETQYF. The CDR3 region has the DNA TGTGCCAGCAGCCCCACTCGACAGGGGATAAGGGAGACCCAGTACTTC. The variable domain in full, with the rest retrieved from reference TRBV28 and TRBJ2-5, is DVKVTQSSRYLVKRTGEKVFLECVQDMDHENMFWYRQDPGLGLRLIYFSYDVKMKEKGDIPEGYSVSREKKERFSLILESASTNQTSMYLCASSPTRQGIRETQYFGPGTRLLVL.

This clone was recorded only once. The J gene is TRBJ2-7, the V gene TRBV30; perhaps TRBD2 as D (5 bases). V was clipped by 3 bases and J by 4 bases, with 13 bases between them. This CDR3 has 13 residues. The germline V gene encodes CDR1 GTSNPN and CDR2 SVGIG (reference sequence). The CDR3 here is CAWRPNGGYEQYF. DNA for the CDR3: TGTGCCTGGAGGCCCAATGGCGGGTACGAGCAGTACTTC. Looking up the rest from reference TRBV30 and TRBJ2-7 gives the full variable domain: SQTIHQWPATLVQPVGSPLSLECTVEGTSNPNLYWYRQAAGRGLQLLFYSVGIGQISSEVPQNLSASRPQDRQFILSSKKLLLSDSGFYLCAWRPNGGYEQYFGPGTRLTVT.

A single count supports this clone. The chain employs TRBV4-1 and TRBJ1-1, with unresolved D. CDR3 length equals 13 residues. Germline V gives CDR1 MGHRA, CDR2 YSYEKL. V was shortened by 0 bases and J by 4 bases, with 6 bases between the two germline ends. The CDR3 sequence is CASSQEEITEAFF. CDR3 DNA: TGCGCCAGCAGCCAAGAGGAGATCACTGAAGCTTTCTTT.

This rearrangement joins TRBV5-8 to TRBJ1-1, with 7 bases aligning to TRBD1. The CDR3 loop spans 16 amino acids. Trimming removed 1 base from V and 6 bases from J; junction bases left unmatched: 12. Germline loops: CDR1 SGHTS, CDR2 YDEGEE. CDR3 region: CASSLRRGTWGAEAFF. The CDR3, as DNA: TGTGCCAGCAGCTTGCGCAGGGGGACCTGGGGCGCTGAAGCTTTCTTT.

This clone was counted a single time. The chain employs TRBV7-8 and TRBJ2-7; the D gene is possibly TRBD2 (6 bases). The CDR3 is 14 residues long. V lost 1 base and J 6 bases, leaving 13 bases between the germline ends. The germline V gene has CDR1 SGHVS and CDR2 FQNEAQ. The CDR3 reads CASSLGGTGSEQYF. The DNA for the CDR3 is TGTGCCAGCAGCTTAGGCGGGACCGGAAGCGAGCAGTACTTC.

The chain combines TRBV4-3 with TRBJ1-4; D is perhaps TRBD1 (5 bases). CDR3 length: 15 amino acids. Trimming shortened V by 1 base and J by 8 bases, and 14 bases separated the two germline ends. Germline values: CDR1 LGHNA, CDR2 YSLEER. The CDR3 DNA follows: TGCGCCAGCAGCCAAGGGTCGATCCGGGGGGAAAAACTGTTTTTT. It is translated as CASSQGSIRGEKLFF.

This chain joins TRBV7-6 and TRBJ2-7; 10 bases are a match to TRBD2. The CDR3 consists of 15 residues. J gave up 2 bases and V 4 bases, and 5 bases lay outside the gene matches. Germline-derived CDR1 and CDR2 are SGHVS and FNYEAQ. CDR3 bases: TGTGCCAGCAGCTCCTTAGCGGGAGGACCCTACGAGCAGTACTTC. Encoded protein: CASSSLAGGPYEQYF.

The chain carries TRBV11-2 and TRBJ2-7, with TRBD2 matching over 7 bases. The V gene end was trimmed by 6 bases and the J gene end by 3 bases; junction bases not matched to a gene: 5. The CDR3 extends over 13 amino acids. Germline CDR1 reads SGHAT; CDR2 reads FQNNGV. As DNA, the CDR3 is TGTGCCAGCAGTCTGGGGACTAACTACGAGCAGTACTTC. Its protein product is CASSLGTNYEQYF.

The V and J genes are TRBV25-1 and TRBJ1-1; 9 bases map to TRBD1. Looked up from germline, CDR1 is MGHDK and CDR2 is SYGVNS. J gave up 5 bases and V 5 bases, and 15 bases lay outside the gene matches. The CDR3 spans 17 residues. The CDR3 region is CASSRDRVIYEVTEAFF. The CDR3 DNA sequence: TGTGCCAGCAGTAGGGACAGGGTTATCTACGAGGTTACTGAAGCTTTCTTT.

The chain couples TRBV6-5 to TRBJ2-7, with D perhaps TRBD1 (5 bases). Per germline, CDR1 MNHEY and CDR2 SVGAGI. The CDR3 sequence is 13 residues long. V shed 6 bases and J shed 2 bases, with 11 bases lying between them. The CDR3 region is CASRLGHPYEQYF. DNA for the CDR3: TGTGCCAGCAGACTCGGACACCCCTACGAGCAGTACTTC.

The chain combines TRBV5-8 with TRBJ2-3; 9 bases are a match to TRBD2. The CDR3 is 18 residues long. Trimming at V came to 2 bases and at J to 3 bases, leaving 13 bases not matched to a gene. Germline V CDR1 and CDR2: SGHTS, YDEGEE. CDR3 loop: CASSFHSIAGAWTDTQYF. Here the CDR3 DNA reads TGTGCCAGCAGCTTTCATTCTATAGCGGGAGCTTGGACAGATACGCAGTATTTT. The full variable domain, in which reference TRBV5-8 and TRBJ2-3 provide the parts outside the CDR3, is EAGVTQSPTHLIKTRGQQATLRCSPISGHTSVYWYQQALGLGLQFLLWYDEGEERNRGNFPPRFSGRQFPNYSSELNVNALELEDSALYLCASSFHSIAGAWTDTQYFGPGTRLTVL.

This clone was observed a handful of times. The chain is built from TRBV13 and TRBJ1-2, with TRBD1 matching 8 bases. Germline CDR1 is PRHDT and CDR2 is FYEKMQ (reference sequence). With 0 bases clipped from V and 3 bases from J, the junction kept 6 bases outside the gene matches. The CDR3 is made up of 16 amino acids. The CDR3 DNA sequence: TGTGCCAGCAGCTTAGGCCGAGGACAGGGTCACTATGGCTACACCTTC. Translation: CASSLGRGQGHYGYTF.

V is TRBV6-6 and J is TRBJ1-2; D gene unclear. The germline V gene has CDR1 MNHNY and CDR2 SVGAGI (reference sequence). The CDR3 has 12 residues. Trimming removed 2 bases from V and 5 bases from J, with 6 bases in between. The CDR3 DNA is TGTGCCAGCAGTTACGCAGAATATGGCTACACCTTC. Protein sequence: CASSYAEYGYTF.

The chain recombines TRBV7-2 with TRBJ2-1, with D unclear. Trimming shortened V by 2 bases and J by 7 bases, and 3 bases separated the two germline ends. This CDR3 has 11 amino acids. Germline CDR1 is SGHTA and CDR2 is FQGNSA. CDR3 in DNA: TGTGCCAGCAGCTTATTAAATGAGCAGTTCTTC. This codes for CASSLLNEQFF.

The J gene is TRBJ2-7, the V gene TRBV5-1; tentative D call: TRBD1 (6 bases). Deletions cut 2 bases from V and 5 bases from J, with 8 bases between. The CDR3 is 12 amino acids. Germline values: CDR1 SGHRS, CDR2 YFSETQ. Here the CDR3 DNA reads TGCGCCAGCAGCTTTTCAGGGGACGAGCAGTACTTC. This sequence encodes CASSFSGDEQYF.

The V gene is TRBV10-3, the J gene TRBJ1-1; 9 nucleotides match TRBD1. V lost 5 bases to trimming and J lost 5 bases; unmatched junction nucleotides: 6. This CDR3 contains 14 residues. CDR1 is ENHRY, CDR2 SYGVKD, per germline. The CDR3 bases are TGTGCCATCAGTCGGACAGGGGAGGGGACTGAAGCTTTCTTT. Protein product: CAISRTGEGTEAFF.

The chain joins TRBV6-1 to TRBJ2-3; 8 bases agree with TRBD2. V dropped 11 bases and J dropped 5; count of bases not matched to a gene: 9. This CDR3 has 13 residues. CDR1 MNHNS and CDR2 SASEGT come from the germline V gene. The CDR3: CAAARGGKDTQYF. In nucleotides, the CDR3 is TGTGCCGCCGCTCGGGGGGGGAAAGATACGCAGTATTTT.

The chain links TRBV19 to TRBJ1-4; 11 positions match TRBD1. This CDR3 has 15 amino acids. Trimming at V came to 6 bases and at J to 7 bases, leaving 7 bases not matched to a gene. Germline CDR1 and CDR2: LNHDA and SQIVND (reference sequence). CDR3 residues: CASSPPGTGGEKLFF. The DNA for the CDR3 is TGTGCCAGTAGCCCCCCCGGGACAGGGGGTGAAAAACTGTTTTTT.